This is a list of T cell receptor beta chains from one sample in a study of OX40 agonist ivuxolimab in advanced cancers. Assay used: immunoSEQ multiplex PCR; TCRdb lists only in-frame clones, some missing. The sample lists 45,000 or so clones; around 80% were seen once. The sequences come from CD4+ or CD8+ T cells sorted from blood, collected in a trial of the OX40 agonist ivuxolimab. Every receptor here comes from an adult with an advanced solid tumor such as melanoma, head and neck, liver or kidney cancer. Each CDR3 is given with its conserved first and last residue. A D gene is named only where the DNA matches it firmly. Clone size is stated in some rows and not others, as once, few, many or a class when expanded.

j_call	d_call	v_call	clone_size	cdr3_aa	cdr3_nt
TRBJ2-3	.	TRBV9	.	CASSVAGVGLDTQYF	TGTGCCAGCAGCGTAGCAGGGGTAGGACTGGATACGCAGTATTTT
TRBJ1-5	.	TRBV5-6	.	CASSFAGWSRPQHF	TGTGCCAGCAGCTTCGCGGGCTGGTCAAGGCCCCAGCATTTT
TRBJ2-1	.	TRBV13	.	CASSLIQGAYNEQFF	TGTGCCAGCAGCTTAATTCAGGGAGCGTACAATGAGCAGTTCTTC
TRBJ2-7	TRBD1	TRBV19	.	CASSTTRTGQREQYF	TGTGCCAGTAGTACCACCCGGACAGGTCAACGCGAGCAGTACTTC
TRBJ1-2	TRBD1	TRBV19	.	CASTPTGAPNYGYTF	TGTGCCAGTACTCCTACAGGGGCCCCTAACTATGGCTACACCTTC
TRBJ1-2	TRBD1	TRBV27	.	CASSSSGGAYGYTF	TGTGCCAGCAGTTCCTCAGGGGGCGCCTATGGCTACACCTTC
TRBJ1-1	.	TRBV10-3	.	CAISSGTSTEAFF	TGTGCCATCAGTTCCGGGACAAGCACTGAAGCTTTCTTT
TRBJ2-3	.	TRBV5-4	once	CASSLGGISTDTQYF	TGTGCCAGCAGCTTGGGAGGGATTAGCACAGATACGCAGTATTTT
TRBJ2-7	.	TRBV15	.	CATSRGGYSYEQYF	TGTGCCACCAGCAGAGGGGGTTACTCCTACGAGCAGTACTTC
TRBJ2-3	TRBD2	TRBV7-8	.	CASSLWEGQQDTQYF	TGTGCCAGCAGCTTATGGGAGGGTCAGCAGGATACGCAGTATTTT
TRBJ2-1	.	TRBV5-5	.	CASSLERPSYNEQFF	TGTGCCAGCAGCTTAGAGCGGCCCTCCTACAATGAGCAGTTCTTC
TRBJ2-5	TRBD2	TRBV6-1	.	CASSGTRLQETQYF	TGTGCCAGCAGTGGGACTAGGCTACAAGAGACCCAGTACTTC
TRBJ1-2	.	TRBV9	.	CASSVENYGYTF	TGTGCCAGCAGCGTAGAGAACTATGGCTACACCTTC
TRBJ2-2	.	TRBV2	.	CASSAYSNTGELFF	TGTGCCAGCAGTGCCTACTCGAACACCGGGGAGCTGTTTTTT
TRBJ2-4	.	TRBV2	.	CASRTGVGDIQYF	TGTGCCAGCAGAACGGGAGTAGGAGACATTCAGTACTTC
TRBJ2-1	TRBD2	TRBV5-1	.	CASSFQRDYNEQFF	TGCGCCAGCAGCTTCCAGCGGGACTACAATGAGCAGTTCTTC
TRBJ2-2	.	TRBV10-3	.	CAISEPHKDGELFF	TGTGCCATCAGTGAGCCCCACAAGGACGGGGAGCTGTTTTTT
TRBJ2-7	TRBD1	TRBV29-1	.	CSVRTGGFYEQYF	TGCAGCGTGAGGACAGGGGGCTTCTACGAGCAGTACTTC
TRBJ2-5	.	TRBV19	once	CASSRGQETQYF	TGTGCCAGTAGTAGGGGGCAAGAGACCCAGTACTTC
TRBJ1-2	.	TRBV15	.	CATSRDLYGYTF	TGTGCCACCAGCAGAGATCTCTATGGCTACACCTTC
TRBJ1-1	.	TRBV6-1	.	CASRQTMNTEAFF	TGTGCCAGCAGACAGACCATGAACACTGAAGCTTTCTTT
TRBJ1-1	.	TRBV18	.	CASSPPDRINTEAFF	TGTGCCAGCTCACCACCCGACAGGATAAACACTGAAGCTTTCTTT
TRBJ2-7	.	TRBV7-6	.	CASSRSGQSSYEQYF	TGTGCCAGCAGCCGTAGCGGACAAAGCTCCTACGAGCAGTACTTC
TRBJ2-5	TRBD2	TRBV5-4	.	CASSLVAAGAETQYF	TGTGCCAGCAGCTTGGTAGCAGCGGGAGCTGAGACCCAGTACTTC
TRBJ1-2	.	TRBV7-9	.	CASSWREGGYTF	TGTGCCAGCAGCTGGCGAGAAGGGGGCTACACCTTC
TRBJ2-7	.	TRBV7-9	once	CASSPFISSYEQYF	TGTGCCAGCAGCCCGTTTATCAGCTCCTACGAGCAGTACTTC
TRBJ2-1	TRBD2	TRBV5-1	medium-sized	CASSSGLAGLDNEQFF	TGCGCCAGCAGCTCCGGACTAGCGGGCCTTGACAATGAGCAGTTCTTC
TRBJ2-1	TRBD2	TRBV5-1	.	CASSTERGGNEQFF	TGCGCCAGCAGCACCGAGCGGGGAGGCAATGAGCAGTTCTTC
TRBJ1-2	.	TRBV19	.	CASSIRAGGYGYTF	TGTGCCAGTAGTATCAGAGCAGGTGGATATGGCTACACCTTC
TRBJ2-1	.	TRBV6-5	few	CASSYGFNEQFF	TGTGCCAGCAGTTATGGTTTCAATGAGCAGTTCTTC
TRBJ1-1	.	TRBV18	.	CASSPDDFRAFF	TGTGCCAGCTCACCGGATGACTTTCGGGCTTTCTTT
TRBJ1-5	TRBD1	TRBV18	few	CASSPGQGPQPQHF	TGTGCCAGCTCACCAGGACAGGGTCCCCAGCCCCAGCATTTT
TRBJ2-2	.	TRBV20-1	once	CSAQDTGELFF	TGCAGTGCTCAGGACACCGGGGAGCTGTTTTTT
TRBJ2-7	.	TRBV5-1	.	CASSSGTQSSYEQYF	TGCGCCAGCAGCTCCGGGACACAAAGCTCCTACGAGCAGTACTTC
TRBJ1-2	.	TRBV7-8	.	CASSWPGGNYGYTF	TGTGCCAGCAGCTGGCCGGGAGGTAACTATGGCTACACCTTC
TRBJ2-5	TRBD2	TRBV7-6	.	CASSFGSGREETQYF	TGTGCCAGCAGCTTCGGGAGCGGGAGAGAAGAGACCCAGTACTTC
TRBJ1-2	TRBD1	TRBV4-1	.	CASSHPRQGKGGYTF	TGCGCCAGCAGCCACCCAAGACAGGGAAAAGGTGGCTACACCTTC
TRBJ2-7	.	TRBV19	.	CASSTSSGYEQYF	TGTGCCAGTAGTACTTCGTCGGGGTACGAGCAGTACTTC
TRBJ1-1	.	TRBV19	.	CASMRAPASDTEAFF	TGTGCCAGTATGCGGGCCCCCGCTTCAGACACTGAAGCTTTCTTT
TRBJ1-1	.	TRBV30	once	CAAGGSEAFF	TGTGCCGCCGGGGGCTCTGAAGCTTTCTTT
TRBJ1-2	TRBD1	TRBV7-2	.	CASSLHLPGGMRYGYTF	TGTGCCAGCAGCTTACATCTCCCAGGGGGAATGCGCTATGGCTACACCTTC
TRBJ2-6	.	TRBV5-5	once	CASSLEGANVLTF	TGTGCCAGCAGCTTGGAGGGGGCCAACGTCCTGACTTTC
TRBJ2-6	TRBD1	TRBV18	once	CASSPPVGTGISGANVLTF	TGTGCCAGCTCACCACCGGTCGGGACAGGGATCTCTGGGGCCAACGTCCTGACTTTC
TRBJ1-2	.	TRBV27	.	CASSPGRSYGYTF	TGTGCCAGCAGCCCCGGGAGGAGCTATGGCTACACCTTC
TRBJ2-3	.	TRBV6-1	.	CASTWAGRTDTQYF	TGTGCCAGCACCTGGGCAGGCCGCACAGATACGCAGTATTTT
TRBJ2-7	.	TRBV2	few	CASSASSYEQYF	TGTGCCAGCAGTGCTAGCTCCTACGAGCAGTACTTC
TRBJ1-6	.	TRBV27	medium-sized	CASTPTGNNSPLHF	TGTGCCAGCACCCCCACCGGAAATAATTCACCCCTCCACTTT
TRBJ2-2	.	TRBV5-5	once	CASSLARGNTGELFF	TGTGCCAGCAGCTTAGCTAGGGGTAACACCGGGGAGCTGTTTTTT
TRBJ2-7	.	TRBV5-1	.	CASSWTGGLSSYEQYF	TGCGCCAGCAGCTGGACCGGGGGGCTAAGCTCCTACGAGCAGTACTTC
TRBJ1-5	TRBD1	TRBV28	.	CASSAETGNSNQPQHF	TGTGCCAGCAGCGCCGAGACAGGGAATAGCAATCAGCCCCAGCATTTT
TRBJ2-1	.	TRBV19	few	CASRQTRSHYNEQFF	TGTGCCAGTAGACAGACTAGGTCCCACTACAATGAGCAGTTCTTC
TRBJ2-7	.	TRBV2	.	CASSGQVPYEQYF	TGTGCCAGCAGTGGACAGGTACCCTACGAGCAGTACTTC
TRBJ1-2	.	TRBV19	few	CASSIGGASNYGYTF	TGTGCCAGTAGTATCGGCGGTGCCTCTAACTATGGCTACACCTTC
TRBJ1-5	TRBD1	TRBV5-1	medium-sized	CASSAGGRDQPQHF	TGCGCCAGCAGCGCAGGGGGCCGCGATCAGCCCCAGCATTTT
TRBJ1-1	.	TRBV4-3	.	CASSQGPVTEAFF	TGCGCCAGCAGCCAAGGTCCGGTGACTGAAGCTTTCTTT
TRBJ2-7	TRBD1	TRBV12-5	.	CASGSRTGNYEQYF	TGTGCTAGTGGTTCGCGGACAGGGAACTACGAGCAGTACTTC